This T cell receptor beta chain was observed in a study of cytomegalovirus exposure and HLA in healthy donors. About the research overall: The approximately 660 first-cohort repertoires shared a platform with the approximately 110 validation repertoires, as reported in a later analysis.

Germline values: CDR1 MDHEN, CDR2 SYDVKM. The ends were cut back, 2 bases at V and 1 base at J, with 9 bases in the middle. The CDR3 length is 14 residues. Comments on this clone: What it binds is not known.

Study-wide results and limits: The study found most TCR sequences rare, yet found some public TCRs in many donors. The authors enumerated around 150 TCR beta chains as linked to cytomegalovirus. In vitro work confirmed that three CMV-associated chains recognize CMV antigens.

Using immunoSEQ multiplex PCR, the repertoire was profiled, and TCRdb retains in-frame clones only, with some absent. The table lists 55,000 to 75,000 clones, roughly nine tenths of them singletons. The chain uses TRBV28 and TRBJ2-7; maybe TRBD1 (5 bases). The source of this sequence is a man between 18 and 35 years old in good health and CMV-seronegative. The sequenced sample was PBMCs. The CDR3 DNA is TGTGCCAGCAGTTTAACAGGTCTATCCTACGAGCAGTACTTC. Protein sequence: CASSLTGLSYEQYF.